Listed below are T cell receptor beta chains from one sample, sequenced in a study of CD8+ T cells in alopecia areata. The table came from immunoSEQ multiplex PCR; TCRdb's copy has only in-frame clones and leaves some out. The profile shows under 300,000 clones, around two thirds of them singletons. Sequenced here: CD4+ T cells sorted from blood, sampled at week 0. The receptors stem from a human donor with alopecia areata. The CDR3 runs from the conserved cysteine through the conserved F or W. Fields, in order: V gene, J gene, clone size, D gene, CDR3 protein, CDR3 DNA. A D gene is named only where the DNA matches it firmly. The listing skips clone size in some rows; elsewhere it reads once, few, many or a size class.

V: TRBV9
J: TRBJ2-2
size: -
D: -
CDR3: CASSTNTGELFF
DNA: TGTGCCAGCAGCACTAACACCGGGGAGCTGTTTTTT

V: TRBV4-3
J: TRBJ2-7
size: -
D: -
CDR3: CASSQASGGIYEQYF
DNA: TGCGCCAGCAGCCAAGCTTCTGGGGGAATCTACGAGCAGTACTTC

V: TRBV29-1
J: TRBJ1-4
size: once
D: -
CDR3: CSVAGGLDEKLFF
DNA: TGCAGCGTTGCCGGGGGCCTCGATGAAAAACTGTTTTTT

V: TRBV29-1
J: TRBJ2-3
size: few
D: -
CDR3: CSVEENTDTQYF
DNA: TGCAGCGTTGAAGAGAACACAGATACGCAGTATTTT

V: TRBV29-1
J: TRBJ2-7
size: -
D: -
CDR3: CSVAGITSYEQYF
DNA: TGCAGCGTTGCCGGGATCACAAGCTACGAGCAGTACTTC

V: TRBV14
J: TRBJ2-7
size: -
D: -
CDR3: CASSLGSIPYEQYF
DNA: TGTGCCAGCAGCCTCGGGTCCATACCCTACGAGCAGTACTTC

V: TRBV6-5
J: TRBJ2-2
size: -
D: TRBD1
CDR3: CASRRQGNTGELFF
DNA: TGTGCCAGCCGTCGACAGGGGAACACCGGGGAGCTGTTTTTT

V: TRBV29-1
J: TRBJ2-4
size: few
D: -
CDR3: CSVERRQGFDIQYF
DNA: TGCAGCGTTGAAAGGCGGCAGGGGTTTGACATTCAGTACTTC

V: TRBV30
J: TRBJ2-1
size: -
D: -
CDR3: CAWSTTLGNEQFF
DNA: TGTGCCTGGAGTACTACACTGGGGAATGAGCAGTTCTTC

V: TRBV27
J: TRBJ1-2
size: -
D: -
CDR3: CASSLLGAHGYTF
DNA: TGTGCCAGCAGTTTATTGGGGGCTCATGGCTACACCTTC

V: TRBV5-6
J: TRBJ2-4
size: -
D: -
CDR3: CASSLIDRRLAKNIQYF
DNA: TGTGCCAGCAGCCTAATTGATCGGCGGCTAGCCAAAAACATTCAGTACTTC

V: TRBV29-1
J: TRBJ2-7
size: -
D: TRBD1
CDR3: CSATGEPYEQYF
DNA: TGCAGCGCAACAGGGGAACCATACGAGCAGTACTTC

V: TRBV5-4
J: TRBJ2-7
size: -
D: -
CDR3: CASSEGSSSTYEQYF
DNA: TGTGCCAGCAGCGAGGGCTCCAGTAGCACCTACGAGCAGTACTTC

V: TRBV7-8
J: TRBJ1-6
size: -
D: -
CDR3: CASSLGTAADSPLHF
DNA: TGTGCCAGCAGCTTAGGTACCGCTGCTGATTCACCCCTCCACTTT

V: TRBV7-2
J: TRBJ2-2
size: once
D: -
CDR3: CASSQPGELFF
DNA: TGTGCCAGCAGCCAACCCGGGGAGCTGTTTTTT

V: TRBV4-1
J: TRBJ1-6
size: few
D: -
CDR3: CASSPVGRYLYSPLHF
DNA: TGCGCCAGCAGCCCAGTCGGGAGGTACCTCTATTCACCCCTCCACTTT

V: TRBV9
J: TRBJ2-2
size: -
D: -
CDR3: CASSGTEDPGELFF
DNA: TGTGCCAGCAGCGGTACCGAGGACCCCGGGGAGCTGTTTTTT

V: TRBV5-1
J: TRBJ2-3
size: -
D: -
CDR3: CASSRGATDTQYF
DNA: TGCGCCAGCAGCCGCGGGGCGACTGATACGCAGTATTTT

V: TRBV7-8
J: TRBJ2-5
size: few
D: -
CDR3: CASSLSPGETQYF
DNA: TGTGCCAGCAGCTTAAGTCCCGGGGAGACCCAGTACTTC

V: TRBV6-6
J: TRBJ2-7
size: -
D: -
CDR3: CASRDWVSYEQYF
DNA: TGTGCCAGCAGGGATTGGGTTTCCTACGAGCAGTACTTC

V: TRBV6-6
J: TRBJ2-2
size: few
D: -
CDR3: CASSYAGSNTGELFF
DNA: TGTGCCAGCAGTTATGCAGGGTCGAACACCGGGGAGCTGTTTTTT

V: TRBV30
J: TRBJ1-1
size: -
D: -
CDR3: CAHHHFMNTEAFF
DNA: TGTGCTCATCACCATTTCATGAACACTGAAGCTTTCTTT

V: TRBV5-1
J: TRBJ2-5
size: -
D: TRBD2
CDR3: CASSLGTSQSETQYF
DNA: TGCGCCAGCAGCTTGGGGACTAGTCAATCGGAGACCCAGTACTTC

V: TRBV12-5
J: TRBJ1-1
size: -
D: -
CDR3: CASGHGLGPTEAFF
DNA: TGTGCTAGTGGTCACGGGCTAGGACCCACTGAAGCTTTCTTT

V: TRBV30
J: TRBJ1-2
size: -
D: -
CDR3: CAWSPLGGAGGYTF
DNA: TGTGCCTGGAGTCCTCTCGGAGGGGCGGGAGGCTACACCTTC

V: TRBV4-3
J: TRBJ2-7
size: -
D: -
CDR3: CASSQDLLRGSEQYF
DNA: TGCGCCAGCAGCCAAGACCTTCTTCGGGGCTCCGAGCAGTACTTC

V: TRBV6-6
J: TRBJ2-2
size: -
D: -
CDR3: CASSYVGTGELFF
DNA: TGTGCCAGCAGTTACGTCGGCACCGGGGAGCTGTTTTTT

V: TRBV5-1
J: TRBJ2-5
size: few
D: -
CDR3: CASSVEQETQYF
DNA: TGCGCCAGCAGCGTCGAGCAAGAGACCCAGTACTTC

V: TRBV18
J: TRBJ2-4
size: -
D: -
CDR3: CASSPDLAKNIQYF
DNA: TGTGCCAGCTCACCGGACTTAGCCAAAAACATTCAGTACTTC

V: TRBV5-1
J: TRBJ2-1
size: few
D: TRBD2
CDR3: CASSMPGEGNEQFF
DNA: TGCGCCAGCAGCATGCCGGGGGAGGGCAATGAGCAGTTCTTC

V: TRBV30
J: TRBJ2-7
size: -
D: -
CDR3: CAWSATGWRYEQYF
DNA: TGTGCCTGGAGTGCGACAGGCTGGCGCTACGAGCAGTACTTC

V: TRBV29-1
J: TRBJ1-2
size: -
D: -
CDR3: CSVEDRDGHYGYTF
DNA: TGCAGCGTTGAAGATCGGGACGGACACTATGGCTACACCTTC

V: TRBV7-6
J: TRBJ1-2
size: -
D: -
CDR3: CASSLGPGNKGGYTF
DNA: TGTGCCAGCAGCTTAGGACCAGGCAACAAAGGGGGCTACACCTTC

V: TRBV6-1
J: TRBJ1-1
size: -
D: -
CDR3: CASTPTNLNTEAFF
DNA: TGTGCCAGCACGCCGACAAACCTGAACACTGAAGCTTTCTTT

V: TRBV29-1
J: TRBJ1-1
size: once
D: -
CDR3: CSVDRMAWSTEAFF
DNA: TGCAGCGTTGATAGGATGGCCTGGAGCACTGAAGCTTTCTTT

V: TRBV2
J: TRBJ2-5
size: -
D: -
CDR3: CASSGQASVGETQYF
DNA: TGTGCCAGCAGTGGGCAAGCCTCTGTTGGGGAGACCCAGTACTTC

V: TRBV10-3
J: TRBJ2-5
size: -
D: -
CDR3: CAISVGGFQETQYF
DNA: TGTGCCATCAGTGTCGGGGGATTCCAAGAGACCCAGTACTTC

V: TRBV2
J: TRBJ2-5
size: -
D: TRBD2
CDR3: CASHSRTSGETQYF
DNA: TGTGCCAGCCACAGTCGAACTAGCGGAGAGACCCAGTACTTC

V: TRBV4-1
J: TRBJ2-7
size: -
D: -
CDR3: CASSQDSGTGYYEQYF
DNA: TGCGCCAGCAGCCAAGATAGCGGGACAGGGTACTACGAGCAGTACTTC

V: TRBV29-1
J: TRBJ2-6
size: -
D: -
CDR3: CSVVLGAGANVLTF
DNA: TGCAGCGTTGTTCTGGGTGCTGGGGCCAACGTCCTGACTTTC

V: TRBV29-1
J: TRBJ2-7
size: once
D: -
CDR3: CSVRQASEQYF
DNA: TGCAGCGTACGACAGGCTTCCGAGCAGTACTTC

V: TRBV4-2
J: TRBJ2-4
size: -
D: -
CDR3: CASSQEVAGPGGNIQYF
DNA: TGTGCCAGCAGCCAAGAGGTGGCAGGACCTGGGGGAAACATTCAGTACTTC

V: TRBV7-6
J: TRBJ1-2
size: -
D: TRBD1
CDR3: CASSGYRPGQRAHGYTF
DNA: TGTGCCAGCAGCGGCTATAGGCCGGGACAGCGGGCCCATGGCTACACCTTC

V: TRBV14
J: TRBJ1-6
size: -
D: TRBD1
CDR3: CASSQRTGGNSPLHF
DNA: TGTGCCAGCAGCCAGCGGACAGGGGGGAATTCACCCCTCCACTTT

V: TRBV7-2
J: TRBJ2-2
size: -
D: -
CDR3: CASSLSAGELFF
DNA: TGTGCCAGCAGCTTATCGGCCGGGGAGCTGTTTTTT

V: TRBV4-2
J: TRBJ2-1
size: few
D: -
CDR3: CASSQDRLQGANEQFF
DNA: TGTGCCAGCAGCCAAGATCGGCTCCAAGGGGCCAATGAGCAGTTCTTC

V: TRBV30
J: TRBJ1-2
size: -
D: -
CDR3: CAWGPGGYTF
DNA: TGTGCCTGGGGCCCGGGGGGCTACACCTTC

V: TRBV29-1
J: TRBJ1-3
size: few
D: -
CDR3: CSVGAASGNTIYF
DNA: TGCAGCGTTGGCGCGGCGTCTGGAAACACCATATATTTT

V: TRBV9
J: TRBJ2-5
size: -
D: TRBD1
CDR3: CASSPNPGQGMETQYF
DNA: TGTGCCAGCAGCCCCAACCCGGGACAGGGGATGGAGACCCAGTACTTC

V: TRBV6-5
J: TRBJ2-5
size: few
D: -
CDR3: CASRRLVVGQETQYF
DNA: TGTGCCAGCAGGAGACTAGTTGTGGGCCAAGAGACCCAGTACTTC

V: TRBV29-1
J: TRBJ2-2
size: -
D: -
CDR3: CSASRRGELFF
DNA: TGCAGCGCGTCCCGTCGCGGGGAGCTGTTTTTT

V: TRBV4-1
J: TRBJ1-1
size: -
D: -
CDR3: CASSQGLALNTEAFF
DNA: TGCGCCAGCAGCCAAGGTCTCGCCCTGAACACTGAAGCTTTCTTT

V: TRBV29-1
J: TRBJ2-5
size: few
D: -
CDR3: CSAGTTQETQYF
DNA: TGCAGCGCCGGGACGACCCAAGAGACCCAGTACTTC

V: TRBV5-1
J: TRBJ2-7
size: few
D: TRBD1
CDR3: CASSFSGQGASEQYF
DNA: TGCGCCAGCAGCTTCTCTGGACAGGGGGCTTCCGAGCAGTACTTC

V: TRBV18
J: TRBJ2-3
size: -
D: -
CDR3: CASSPQPSTDTQYF
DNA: TGTGCCAGCTCTCCTCAACCTAGCACAGATACGCAGTATTTT

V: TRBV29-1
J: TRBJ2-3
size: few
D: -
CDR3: CSVEEGTDTQYF
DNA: TGCAGCGTTGAGGAGGGGACAGATACGCAGTATTTT